This T cell receptor beta chain came from a study of beta chain features in type 1 diabetes. The CDR3 runs to 14 residues. CDR1 and CDR2 (germline): KGHSH, LQKENI. After removal of 2 bases from V and 10 bases from J, the junction contained 6 bases not matched to a gene. The sequenced template was cDNA made from the entire isolated RNA. The assay was immunoSEQ multiplex PCR, and TCRdb's table has in-frame clones only and misses some. This sample has about 360,000 clones, with 10% to 15% found just once. Material for sequencing was naive CD4+ T cells from blood. The origin of this receptor is a man aged 18 to 30 in good health. This chain joins TRBV18 and TRBJ2-1; TRBD2 agrees at 9 bases. The CDR3 DNA follows: TGTGCCAGCTCACCAGAGACTAGCGGTATCGAGCAGTTCTTC. Encoded protein: CASSPETSGIEQFF.